This passage covers 23 T cell receptor beta chains from one sample sequenced in a study of cytomegalovirus exposure and HLA in healthy donors. Primers included in the PCR were 60 Vbeta and 13 Jbeta primers. Clones were read by immunoSEQ multiplex PCR, and TCRdb kept only the in-frame ones, dropping some. In the table there are about 120,000 clones, about 76% of which are singletons. Sequenced sample: PBMCs. Receptor source: a woman between 35 and 50 years old in good health and CMV-seronegative.

The chain joins TRBV5-4 to TRBJ2-1; D may be TRBD2 (6 bases). CDR3 length: 15 amino acids. Trimming shortened V by 1 base and J by 1 base, and 9 bases separated the two germline ends. Germline CDR1 reads SGHNT; CDR2 reads YYREEE (reference sequence). The CDR3 region is CASSLFSGSYNEQFF. CDR3 coding DNA: TGTGCCAGCAGCTTGTTTAGCGGATCCTACAATGAGCAGTTCTTC.

The chain uses TRBV2 and TRBJ2-1; no clear D gene. The CDR3 has 15 residues. V lost 4 bases and J 7 bases, leaving 17 bases between the germline ends. The germline gives CDR1 SNHLY, CDR2 FYNNEI. CDR3 in DNA: TGTGCCAGCAGTGGAAGACCAGAATTGACAAATGAGCAGTTCTTC. It yields the protein CASSGRPELTNEQFF. Full variable domain (missing parts from reference TRBV2 and TRBJ2-1): EPEVTQTPSHQVTQMGQEVILRCVPISNHLYFYWYRQILGQKVEFLVSFYNNEISEKSEIFDDQFSVERPDGSNFTLKIRSTKLEDSAMYFCASSGRPELTNEQFFGPGTRLTVL.

This clone was picked up a small number of times. The chain employs TRBV28 and TRBJ2-2; 10 bases agree with TRBD1. The CDR3 extends over 17 amino acids. J gave up 3 bases and V 3 bases, and 7 bases lay outside the gene matches. Germline CDR1 reads MDHEN; CDR2 reads SYDVKM. Here the CDR3 reads CASSFRGTGAHTGELFF. The CDR3 DNA reads TGTGCCAGCAGTTTCCGTGGGACAGGGGCCCACACCGGGGAGCTGTTTTTT.

The V call is TRBV7-6, the J call TRBJ1-2; 9 bases line up with TRBD1. The CDR3 covers 14 residues. Germline assignment: CDR1 SGHVS and CDR2 FNYEAQ. V lost 1 base, J lost 5 bases, and 2 bases stayed unmatched. Here the CDR3 reads CASSLGGTGYGYTF. The CDR3 DNA reads TGTGCCAGCAGCTTAGGGGGGACAGGGTATGGCTACACCTTC.

The chain uses TRBV6-4 and TRBJ2-2; D may be TRBD2 (5 bases). The CDR3 is made up of 14 amino acids. The germline V gene has CDR1 MRHNA and CDR2 SNTAGT. The ends were cut back, 6 bases at V and 2 bases at J, with 10 bases in the middle. CDR3 residues: CASSTRKNTGELFF. In DNA form, the CDR3 reads TGTGCCAGCAGCACTAGGAAAAACACCGGGGAGCTGTTTTTT.

The chain combines TRBV7-3 with TRBJ1-1; 7 bases line up with TRBD1. V dropped 5 bases and J dropped 4; count of bases not matched to a gene: 7. Germline V lookup: CDR1 SGHTA, CDR2 FQGTGA. This CDR3 region has 14 residues. CDR3 region: CASSPSGGSTEAFF. DNA for the CDR3: TGTGCCAGCAGCCCGTCAGGGGGAAGCACTGAAGCTTTCTTT.

V and J are TRBV19 and TRBJ2-1, with TRBD2 matching 11 bases. Unmatched junction bases numbered 5, after V lost 6 bases and J lost 4 bases. The CDR3 spans 15 residues. The germline V gene has CDR1 LNHDA and CDR2 SQIVND (reference sequence). The CDR3 spells CASSLTSGTYNEQFF. The CDR3 nucleotides are TGTGCCAGTAGCCTGACTAGCGGGACGTACAATGAGCAGTTCTTC. Full variable domain (rest looked up from reference TRBV19 and TRBJ2-1): DGGITQSPKYLFRKEGQNVTLSCEQNLNHDAMYWYRQDPGQGLRLIYYSQIVNDFQKGDIAEGYSVSREKKESFPLTVTSAQKNPTAFYLCASSLTSGTYNEQFFGPGTRLTVL.

The rearrangement joins TRBV11-2 to TRBJ2-3; D not certain. Between the trimmed V and J ends, which lost 0 bases and 2 bases, there was a span of 6 bases. Germline CDR1 reads SGHAT; CDR2 reads FQNNGV. This CDR3 is 14 amino acids long. CDR3 residues: CASSLDLNTDTQYF. The CDR3 bases are TGTGCCAGCAGCTTAGACTTAAACACAGATACGCAGTATTTT.

This clone was found a few times. V usage is TRBV30 and J usage is TRBJ1-1, with D tentatively TRBD1 (6 bases). V was shortened by 5 bases and J by 2 bases, with 12 bases between the two germline ends. Germline values: CDR1 GTSNPN, CDR2 SVGIG (reference sequence). The CDR3 spans 13 residues. The CDR3 DNA sequence: TGTGCCTGGGCCCCGGGACATAACACTGAAGCTTTCTTT. Residues: CAWAPGHNTEAFF. Filled out from reference TRBV30 and TRBJ1-1, the complete variable domain reads SQTIHQWPATLVQPVGSPLSLECTVEGTSNPNLYWYRQAAGRGLQLLFYSVGIGQISSEVPQNLSASRPQDRQFILSSKKLLLSDSGFYLCAWAPGHNTEAFFGQGTRLTVV.

To note about this clone: Germline is not matched at one junction end, which may reflect a read error. The chain combines TRBV7-9 with TRBJ1-2, with 8 bases aligning to TRBD1. Looked up from germline, CDR1 is SEHNR and CDR2 is FQNEAQ (reference sequence). The CDR3 sequence is 15 residues long. The chain's CDR3 is CSSSIPGQELYGYTF. Here the CDR3 DNA reads TGTTCCAGCAGCATCCCGGGACAGGAGCTCTATGGCTACACCTTC.

The rearrangement links TRBV9 to TRBJ2-7, with TRBD2 matching 9 bases. Germline trimming cut 3 bases from V and 4 bases from J; bases unmatched to any gene: 5. The CDR3 spans 14 residues. Germline loops: CDR1 SGDLS, CDR2 YYNGEE. CDR3 amino acids: CASSGGAGGYEQYF. The DNA for the CDR3 is TGTGCCAGCAGCGGCGGGGCGGGAGGGTACGAGCAGTACTTC.

The genes are TRBV2 and TRBJ2-3, with D unresolved. There are 11 residues in the CDR3. The V gene's germline CDR1 is SNHLY and CDR2 FYNNEI. V was cut by 6 bases and J by 6 bases, with 7 bases left in between. CDR3 bases: TGTGCCAGCAGCCTCGGGGATACGCAGTATTTT. Protein: CASSLGDTQYF.

V gene TRBV6-6 combines with J gene TRBJ2-3, with D perhaps matching TRBD1 (7 bases). Trimming shortened V by 8 bases and J by 5 bases, and 20 bases separated the two germline ends. This CDR3 has 15 amino acids. Germline assignment: CDR1 MNHNY and CDR2 SVGAGI (reference sequence). CDR3 DNA: TGTGCCAGCTCCTCCCGGGGGCAGGGGGTAGATACGCAGTATTTT. Amino acids: CASSSRGQGVDTQYF.

The gene calls are TRBV6-5 and TRBJ1-1; tentatively, D is TRBD1 (6 bases). Germline V gene lookup returns CDR1 MNHEY and CDR2 SVGAGI. Trimming shortened V by 2 bases and J by 5 bases, and 15 bases separated the two germline ends. This CDR3 is 15 amino acids long. The CDR3 nucleotides read TGTGCCAGCAGTTACACGCCGGGACATTCTACTGAAGCTTTCTTT. Translated: CASSYTPGHSTEAFF.

The chain couples TRBV21-1 to TRBJ2-3; the table's D call, TRBD2, was not checked against the DNA. TRBV21-1 is listed as a pseudogene. The CDR3 contains 18 residues. The CDR3 sequence: CASSKYARTWRGTDTQYF. As DNA, the CDR3 is TGTGCCAGCAGCAAATACGCCCGGACGTGGAGGGGCACAGATACGCAGTATTTT.

The chain combines TRBV5-1 with TRBJ1-2, with D perhaps matching TRBD1 (5 bases). The germline V gene encodes CDR1 SGHRS and CDR2 YFSETQ. The length of the CDR3 is 15 residues. V was trimmed by 2 bases and J by 4 bases, leaving 15 bases between them. For the CDR3, the DNA is TGCGCCAGCAGCTTAATCGTGGGGCCGAGCTATGGCTACACCTTC. This sequence encodes CASSLIVGPSYGYTF.

V is TRBV21-1 and J is TRBJ2-3; the tabulated D call, TRBD2, remains unverified against the DNA. TRBV21-1 is reported as a pseudogene. The CDR3 consists of 17 residues. DNA of the CDR3: TGTGCCAGCAGCAAAGAAGAGGCGGGACCTAGCACAGATACGCAGTATTTT. Its translation: CASSKEEAGPSTDTQYF.

The chain has TRBV27 and TRBJ2-2; TRBD2 is a possible D gene (5 bases). V lost 2 bases and J lost 7, with 8 bases in between. The length of the CDR3 is 13 residues. Germline V gene lookup returns CDR1 MNHEY and CDR2 SMNVEV (reference sequence). In DNA form, the CDR3 reads TGTGCCAGCAGTTTACTAGCAGGCGGGGAGCTGTTTTTT. Its translation: CASSLLAGGELFF.

The chain recombines TRBV7-2 with TRBJ1-1; 10 bases agree with TRBD1. There are 17 residues in the CDR3. Germline values: CDR1 SGHTA, CDR2 FQGNSA. J gave up 1 base and V 5 bases, and 10 bases lay outside the gene matches. CDR3 amino acids: CASSARDRGKRNTEAFF. The CDR3 DNA sequence: TGTGCCAGCAGCGCCCGGGACAGGGGAAAAAGGAACACTGAAGCTTTCTTT. The full variable domain, in which reference TRBV7-2 and TRBJ1-1 provide the parts outside the CDR3, is GAGVSQSPSNKVTEKGKDVELRCDPISGHTALYWYRQSLGQGLEFLIYFQGNSAPDKSGLPSDRFSAERTGGSVSTLTIQRTQQEDSAVYLCASSARDRGKRNTEAFFGQGTRLTVV.

This clone was recorded a few times. The V gene is TRBV5-5, the J gene TRBJ2-2; D is possibly TRBD2 (6 bases). The CDR3 covers 14 residues. Trimming pared 4 bases from V and 4 bases from J, leaving 11 bases between. CDR1 and CDR2 from the germline V gene are SGHKS and YYEKEE (reference sequence). CDR3 coding DNA: TGTGCCAGCAGCCGCGGGACTGGCACCGGGGAGCTGTTTTTT. Translated, it gives CASSRGTGTGELFF.

The genes are TRBV4-2 and TRBJ1-3; possible D gene TRBD1, 6 bases. This CDR3 spans 15 amino acids. V shed 0 bases and J shed 8 bases, with 14 bases lying between them. The germline gives CDR1 LGHNA, CDR2 YNFKEQ. The CDR3 loop is CASSQDGRQADTIYF. In DNA, the CDR3 is TGTGCCAGCAGCCAAGATGGGCGACAGGCCGACACCATATATTTT.

Written as DNA, the CDR3 is TGTGCCAGCAGCTTAGGGAGAGGAACACTGATCCCTCCTTTCTTT. This codes for CASSLGRGTLIPPFF. The chain is built from TRBV7-9 and TRBJ1-1; no definite D call. The ends were cut back, 1 base at V and 12 bases at J, with 21 bases in the middle. The germline gives CDR1 SEHNR, CDR2 FQNEAQ (reference sequence). The CDR3 totals 15 residues.

This clone was counted between two and nine times. This chain joins TRBV7-9 and TRBJ1-1, with TRBD1 matching 8 bases. V was pared by 5 bases and J by 5 bases, with 7 bases of the junction left unmatched. The V gene's germline CDR1 is SEHNR and CDR2 FQNEAQ (reference sequence). This CDR3 spans 14 amino acids. The CDR3 DNA reads as TGTGCCAGCAGCCTCGGCGGACAGGGAACTGAAGCTTTCTTT. Translation gives CASSLGGQGTEAFF.